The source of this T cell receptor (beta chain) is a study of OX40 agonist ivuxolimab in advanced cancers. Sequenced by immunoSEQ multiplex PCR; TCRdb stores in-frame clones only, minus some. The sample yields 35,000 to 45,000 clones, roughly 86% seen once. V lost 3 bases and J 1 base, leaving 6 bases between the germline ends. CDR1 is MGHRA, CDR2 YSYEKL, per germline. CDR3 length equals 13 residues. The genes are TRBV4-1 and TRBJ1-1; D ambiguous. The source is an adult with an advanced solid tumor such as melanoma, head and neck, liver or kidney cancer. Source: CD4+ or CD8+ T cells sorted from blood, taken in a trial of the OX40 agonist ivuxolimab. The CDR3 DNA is TGCGCCAGCAGCCAGAAGGAGAACACTGAAGCTTTCTTT. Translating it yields CASSQKENTEAFF.